This T cell receptor (beta chain) was identified during a study of T-cell reconstitution after alpha-beta-depleted transplantation in children. Study results and caveats: Where some patients showed high TCRbeta diversity at day 60, it came from recipient T cells and thymic progenitors that had survived. Reportedly, roughly two months post-transplant, alpha-beta T cells arose from several hundred expanded graft clones.

V was pared by 2 bases and J by 8 bases, with 12 bases between. The CDR3 totals 14 residues. Germline V CDR1 and CDR2: SEHNR, FQNEAQ (reference sequence). A TCRbeta library incorporating unique molecular identifiers was prepared. MiXCR, run by TCRdb on the PCR reads, gives a single entry per CDR3 protein. There are around 210,000 distinct CDR3 sequences in the sample; 6.6% occur only once, and 5.5% lies in the top ten. The sample holds a few counts of this clonotype. The antigen is undetermined. The input for sequencing was PBMCs, taken before TCRalphabeta/CD19-depleted stem cell transplant. The chain employs TRBV7-9 and TRBJ1-4; D not resolved. The sequence was obtained from a boy between 2 and 10 years old with acute lymphoblastic leukemia, due to receive a stem cell transplant. CDR3 DNA: TGTGCCAGCAGCTTACCCTCTGATCAGGAAAAACTGTTTTTT. It specifies CASSLPSDQEKLFF. The variable domain in full, with the rest retrieved from reference TRBV7-9 and TRBJ1-4, is DTGVSQNPRHKITKRGQNVTFRCDPISEHNRLYWYRQTLGQGPEFLTYFQNEAQLEKSRLLSDRFSAERPKGSFSTLEIQRTEQGDSAMYLCASSLPSDQEKLFFGSGTQLSVL.